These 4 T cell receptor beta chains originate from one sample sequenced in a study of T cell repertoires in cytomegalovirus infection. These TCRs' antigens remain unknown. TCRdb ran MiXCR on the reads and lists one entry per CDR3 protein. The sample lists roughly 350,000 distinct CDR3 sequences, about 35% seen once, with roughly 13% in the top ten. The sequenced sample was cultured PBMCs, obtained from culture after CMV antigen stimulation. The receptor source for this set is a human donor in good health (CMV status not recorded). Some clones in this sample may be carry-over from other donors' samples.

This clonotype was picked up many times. CDR3 protein: CASSFSGPTEAFF. The CDR3 DNA sequence: TGTGCCAGCAGCTTCTCAGGGCCCACTGAAGCTTTCTTT. The chain has TRBV7-2 and TRBJ1-1; D may be TRBD1 (5 bases). This CDR3 is built from 13 residues. With 3 bases removed from V and 4 bases from J, the gap between germline ends came to 9 bases. CDR1 and CDR2 (germline): SGHTA, FQGNSA.

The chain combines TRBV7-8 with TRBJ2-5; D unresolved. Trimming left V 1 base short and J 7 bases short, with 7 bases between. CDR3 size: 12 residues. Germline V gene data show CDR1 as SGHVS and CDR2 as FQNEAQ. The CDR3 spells CASSLVEVTQYF. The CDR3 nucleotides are TGTGCCAGCAGCTTAGTGGAAGTGACCCAGTACTTC.

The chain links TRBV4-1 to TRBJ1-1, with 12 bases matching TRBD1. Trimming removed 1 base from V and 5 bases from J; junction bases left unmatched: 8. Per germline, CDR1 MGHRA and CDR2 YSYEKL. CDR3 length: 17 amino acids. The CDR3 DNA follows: TGCGCCAGCAGCCAAGTTGGGACAGGGGGCCCGGGGACTGAAGCTTTCTTT. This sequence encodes CASSQVGTGGPGTEAFF.

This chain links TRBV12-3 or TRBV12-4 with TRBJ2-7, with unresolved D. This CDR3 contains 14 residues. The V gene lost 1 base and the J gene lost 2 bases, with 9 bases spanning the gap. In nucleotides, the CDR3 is TGTGCCAGCAGTTTAGATCGGCCGACCTACGAGCAGTACTTC. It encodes CASSLDRPTYEQYF.